The clone carrying this TCR beta chain is a singleton in its sample. What it binds is not known. The CDR3 is made up of 15 amino acids. Trimming removed 5 bases from V and 5 bases from J; junction bases left unmatched: 8. Per the germline V gene, CDR1 is LNHNV and CDR2 is YYDKDF (reference sequence). Regarding donors, all were healthy bone marrow donors. Whereas donors were nominally healthy upon sampling, unrecorded immune exposures were probable. The data originate from a study of cytomegalovirus exposure and HLA in healthy donors. Study-wide findings and caveats: Some V segments could not be told apart, so they were left out, TRBV6-2 and TRBV6-3 among them. A later analysis, which compared TCR beta chains of equal frequency, found the HLA-associated ones more clonally expanded.

Amplification used 60 Vbeta primers and 13 Jbeta primers. The table came from immunoSEQ multiplex PCR; TCRdb's copy has only in-frame clones and leaves some out. The sample has roughly 200,000 clones, roughly 80% seen once; the top ten hold 2.5% to 3.5%. The sequence derives from a middle-aged woman in good health and CMV-seronegative. Sequenced input: PBMCs. The J gene is TRBJ2-3, the V gene TRBV15, with 9 positions matching TRBD1. CDR3 nucleotides: TGTGCCACCAGCCCCGGGACAGGGCACCTAGATACGCAGTATTTT. It is translated as CATSPGTGHLDTQYF.